A selection of T cell receptor beta chains follows, all from one sample in a study of glioma-infiltrating T cells after dendritic cell vaccination. Libraries were prepared by immunoSEQ multiplex PCR; TCRdb keeps only in-frame clonotypes and omits some of them. The table lists 85,000 to 100,000 clones, 85% of them singletons. Specimen: blood, collected after dendritic cell vaccination. Every receptor here comes from a human donor with glioblastoma. The CDR3 runs from the conserved cysteine through the conserved F or W. D genes are given only for firm matches. Only part of the rows carry a size: once, few, many, or a class if the clone is expanded.

TRBV19,NA,NA,TRBJ2-7,TGTGCCAGTAGTATCCCCCCCCGGGACACCATCTACGAGCAGTACTTC,CASSIPPRDTIYEQYF
TRBV7-9,NA,NA,TRBJ1-1,TGTGCCAGCAGACCCCCCCCGGTAGGCAGGGGAAGGGACACTGAAGCTTTCTTT,CASRPPPVGRGRDTEAFF
TRBV29-1,once,NA,TRBJ2-6,TGCAGCGTTGATGGTAGCTCTGGGGCCAACGTCCTGACTTTC,CSVDGSSGANVLTF
TRBV5-1,NA,TRBD1,TRBJ1-1,TGCGCCAGCAGCTTTAGACAGGGGGCTTCGAACACTGAAGCTTTCTTT,CASSFRQGASNTEAFF
TRBV4-1,NA,NA,TRBJ2-7,TGCGCCAGCAGCCAGGAGGGGACAGTTTCCTACGAGCAGTACTTC,CASSQEGTVSYEQYF
TRBV6-1,NA,NA,TRBJ2-3,TGTGCCAGCGAGAAAGTTCCATTAGATACGCAGTATTTT,CASEKVPLDTQYF
TRBV7-9,NA,TRBD1,TRBJ2-7,TGTGCCAGCAGCCGGGACAGGGTGTCCCACGAGCAGTACTTC,CASSRDRVSHEQYF
TRBV7-8,NA,NA,TRBJ1-5,TGTGCCAGCAGCTCCGGGACACGGGGTCATCAGCCCCAGCATTTT,CASSSGTRGHQPQHF
TRBV29-1,NA,NA,TRBJ1-3,TGCAGCGCCTCTCCAGGAACAGTGCAAGGAAACACCATATATTTT,CSASPGTVQGNTIYF
TRBV6-4,NA,TRBD1,TRBJ1-6,TGTGCCAGCGACAGGGCAAATAATTCACCCCTCCACTTT,CASDRANNSPLHF
TRBV18,NA,NA,TRBJ1-5,TGTGCCAGCTCACCGGGGCAGGGTCACAATCAGCCCCAGCATTTT,CASSPGQGHNQPQHF
TRBV25-1,NA,NA,TRBJ1-4,TGTGCCAGCAACGGCGGGGGCGGTAATGAAAAACTGTTTTTT,CASNGGGGNEKLFF
TRBV5-6,NA,NA,TRBJ1-2,TGTGCCAGCAGCCCTCAAGGGAGGGCAAACTATGGCTACACCTTC,CASSPQGRANYGYTF
TRBV5-1,NA,TRBD2,TRBJ2-5,TGCGCCAGCAGCGAAAAACTAGCGGGAGGTGTGGAGACCCAGTACTTC,CASSEKLAGGVETQYF